This T cell receptor beta chain came from a study of blood T cell repertoires in COVID-19. Study information: The United States, Italy and Spain were the sources of the acute and convalescent COVID-19 samples.

Across 24 US areas, participants ranged in age from about 18 to 90 years. Original methodology: Estimation of nucleated cell counts relied on the amplification of reference gene primers. Here immunoSEQ multiplex PCR was the method, and the copy in TCRdb shows in-frame clones only, minus some. For V, J and clone size, that table is used; D and trimming come from the DNA. The sample yields under 300,000 clones, about nine tenths seen once. This CDR3 contains 15 residues. Germline CDR1 reads LGHDT; CDR2 reads YNNKEL (reference sequence). V trimming: 2 bases; J trimming: 5 bases; junction bases outside the gene matches: 6.

This TCR was recovered from a woman in her twenties or thirties with acute COVID-19. The chain joins TRBV3-1 (or the pseudogene TRBV3-2) to TRBJ2-1; 7 nucleotides agree with TRBD1. The sequencing sample was made of PBMCs or T cells enriched from blood (not recorded which). The CDR3 spells CASSQPTGTDNEQFF. Written as DNA, the CDR3 is TGTGCCAGCAGCCAACCCACCGGGACAGACAATGAGCAGTTCTTC.